Below, 5 T cell receptor beta chains from the same sample are listed, as sequenced in a study of pediatric ulcerative colitis. The assay was immunoSEQ multiplex PCR, and TCRdb's table has in-frame clones only and misses some. The sample lists 65,000 or so clones, about 86% seen once, with 3% to 4.5% in the top ten. Material: blood. These receptors all stem from a boy younger than 18 with severe ulcerative colitis.

Concerning this clone itself: At one end the junction does not follow the germline gene, possibly because of a read error. This rearrangement joins TRBV30 to TRBJ2-7; D gene unclear. This CDR3 comprises 11 residues. Germline CDR1 GTSNPN, CDR2 SVGIG (reference sequence). The CDR3 DNA follows: TGTACCTGGGCCGCTGGGTACGAGCAGTACTTC. Its translation is CTWAAGYEQYF.

The chain carries TRBV7-9 and TRBJ2-5; 9 bases align to TRBD2. The germline V gene encodes CDR1 SEHNR and CDR2 FQNEAQ (reference sequence). Trimming at V came to 4 bases and at J to 5 bases, leaving 14 bases not matched to a gene. The CDR3 covers 17 residues. In DNA, the CDR3 is TGTGCCAGCAGCTGGGGTACTAAGCGGGAGGAGGGGGAGACCCAGTACTTC. Translated, it gives CASSWGTKREEGETQYF.

This chain connects TRBV5-6 to TRBJ2-1; a weak D match, TRBD2 (5 bases). CDR3 size: 14 residues. V was cut by 5 bases and J by 12 bases, with 21 bases left in between. CDR1 and CDR2 (germline): SGHDT, YYEEEE. CDR3 sequence: CASRPAGLLGGQFF. In nucleotides, the CDR3 is TGTGCCAGCAGACCGGCGGGCCTTCTAGGCGGGCAGTTCTTC.

The chain joins TRBV6-5 to TRBJ2-1; maybe TRBD2 (5 bases). Germline lookup yields CDR1 MNHEY and CDR2 SVGAGI. V was cut by 4 bases and J by 1 base, with 8 bases left in between. CDR3 length equals 14 residues. The CDR3 region is CASSSRDSYNEQFF. For the CDR3, the DNA is TGTGCCAGCAGTTCACGGGATTCCTACAATGAGCAGTTCTTC.

V is TRBV5-4 and J is TRBJ2-7; tentative D call: TRBD1 (6 bases). CDR3 length equals 13 residues. The V and J ends lost 2 bases and 3 bases respectively, with 9 bases between them. CDR1 is SGHNT, CDR2 YYREEE, per germline (reference sequence). CDR3 in amino acids: CASSFKGVYEQYF. The CDR3 coding sequence is TGTGCCAGCAGCTTTAAGGGGGTCTACGAGCAGTACTTC. Looking up the rest from reference TRBV5-4 and TRBJ2-7 gives the full variable domain: ETGVTQSPTHLIKTRGQQVTLRCSSQSGHNTVSWYQQALGQGPQFIFQYYREEENGRGNFPPRFSGLQFPNYSSELNVNALELDDSALYLCASSFKGVYEQYFGPGTRLTVT.